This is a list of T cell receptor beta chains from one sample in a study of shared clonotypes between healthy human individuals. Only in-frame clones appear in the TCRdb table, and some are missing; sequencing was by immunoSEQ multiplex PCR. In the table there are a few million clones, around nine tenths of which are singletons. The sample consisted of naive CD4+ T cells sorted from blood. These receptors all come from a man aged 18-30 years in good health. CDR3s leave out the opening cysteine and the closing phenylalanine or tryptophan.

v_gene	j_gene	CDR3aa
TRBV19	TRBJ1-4	ASSMWTANEKLF
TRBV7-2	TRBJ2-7	ASSTYLAGVEQY
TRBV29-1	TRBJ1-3	SVTPGRTGNTIY
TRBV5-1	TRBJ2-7	ASSFAGQGPYEQY
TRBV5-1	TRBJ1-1	ASSSYSAGRANTEAF
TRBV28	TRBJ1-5	ASSFPLSNQPQH
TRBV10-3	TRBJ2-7	AIRLAGAGEQY
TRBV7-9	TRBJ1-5	ASSQDRGQGSNQPQH
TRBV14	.	ASSQVSYEQY
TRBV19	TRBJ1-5	ASIKTGTGINQPQH
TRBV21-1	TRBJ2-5	ASSAWTSGQETQY
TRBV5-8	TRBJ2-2	ASSRWGGVSGELF
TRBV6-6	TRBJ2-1	ASVRRGGYNEQF
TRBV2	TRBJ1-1	ASSEDRGLGTEAF
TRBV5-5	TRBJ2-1	ASSLQLLTGDEQF
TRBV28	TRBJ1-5	APNQPQH
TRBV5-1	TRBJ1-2	ASSLVGNGYT
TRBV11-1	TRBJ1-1	ASSLSARGSRTEAF
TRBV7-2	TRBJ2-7	ASSFWGNSYEQY
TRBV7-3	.	ASSSLGSGEQY
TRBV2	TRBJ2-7	ASGRQGYYEQY
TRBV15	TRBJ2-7	ATSRGGGSSSYEQY
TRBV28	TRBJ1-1	ASSLMTEEFGNTEAF
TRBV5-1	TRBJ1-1	ASSPGVGMNTEAF